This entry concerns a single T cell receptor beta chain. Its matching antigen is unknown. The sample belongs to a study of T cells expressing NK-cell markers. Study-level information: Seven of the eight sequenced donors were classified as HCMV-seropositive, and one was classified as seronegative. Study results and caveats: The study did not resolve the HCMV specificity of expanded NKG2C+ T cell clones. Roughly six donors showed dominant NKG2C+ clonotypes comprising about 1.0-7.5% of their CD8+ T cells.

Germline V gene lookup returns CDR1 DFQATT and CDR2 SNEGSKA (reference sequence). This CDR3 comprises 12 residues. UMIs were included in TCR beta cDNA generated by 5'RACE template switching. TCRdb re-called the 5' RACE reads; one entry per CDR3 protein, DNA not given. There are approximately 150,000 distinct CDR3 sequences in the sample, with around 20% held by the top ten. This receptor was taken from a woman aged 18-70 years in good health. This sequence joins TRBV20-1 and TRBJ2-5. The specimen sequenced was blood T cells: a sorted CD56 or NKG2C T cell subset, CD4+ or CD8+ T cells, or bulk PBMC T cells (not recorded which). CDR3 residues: CSASQTTRDQYF.